The 10 T cell receptor beta chains below all came from one sample that was sequenced in a study of T cells after posttransplantation cyclophosphamide. Libraries were prepared by immunoSEQ multiplex PCR; TCRdb keeps only in-frame clonotypes and omits some of them. Of roughly 8,300 clones listed, 82% are singletons. Busulfan-fludarabine conditioning, marrow transplant, and cyclophosphamide on days +3 and +4 were administered. Source: CD4+ T cells sorted from blood, taken around 1,100 days after allogeneic stem cell transplant with posttransplant cyclophosphamide. Receptors originate from a female patient in her thirties or forties who received an allogeneic stem cell transplant from a related donor, was CMV-positive, and had no GVHD. Some T cells may be supplied by the graft donor.

V is TRBV6-5 and J is TRBJ2-2; no firm D call. V lost 3 bases and J lost 9, with 17 bases in between. The CDR3 runs to 15 residues. Germline loops: CDR1 MNHEY, CDR2 SVGAGI. CDR3 sequence reads: CASSYSLSPLRELFF. In DNA form, the CDR3 reads TGTGCCAGCAGTTATTCCCTCTCCCCCCTCCGGGAGCTGTTTTTT.

The chain carries TRBV16 and TRBJ1-1; 7 positions match TRBD1. The V and J ends lost 4 bases and 11 bases, in that order; junction bases with no gene match: 4. This CDR3 is built from 11 residues. Germline V gene lookup returns CDR1 KGHSY and CDR2 FQNENV. In nucleotides, the CDR3 is TGTGCCAGCAGCCTAACAGGGGACGCTTTCTTT. Translating gives CASSLTGDAFF.

A few counts support this clone. The genes are TRBV9 and TRBJ2-7, with D perhaps TRBD2 (6 bases). Germline V gene sequence: CDR1 SGDLS, CDR2 YYNGEE. V was clipped by 0 bases and J by 2 bases, with 9 bases between them. CDR3 length equals 14 residues. CDR3 coding DNA: TGTGCCAGCAGCGTAGCTAGCGCCACCTACGAGCAGTACTTC. Translating it yields CASSVASATYEQYF.

V is TRBV7-8 and J is TRBJ1-5; D might be TRBD1 (6 bases). Trimming removed 5 bases at V and 0 bases at J, with 17 bases between. CDR1 is SGHVS and CDR2 is FQNEAQ in the germline V gene. The CDR3 runs to 17 residues. CDR3 region: CASSLRARTVSNQPQHF. The DNA for the CDR3 is TGTGCCAGCAGCCTGAGAGCCCGGACAGTTAGCAATCAGCCCCAGCATTTT.

J is TRBJ2-1 and V is TRBV4-3, with D possibly matching TRBD2 (6 bases). The CDR3 contains 16 residues. Looked up from germline, CDR1 is LGHNA and CDR2 is YSLEER. V gave up 1 base and J gave up 4 bases, with 14 bases separating them. The CDR3 DNA reads TGCGCCAGCAGCCAAGGCGCAGTCGGAGGGTACAATGAGCAGTTCTTC. Amino acid sequence: CASSQGAVGGYNEQFF.

This chain uses TRBV9 with TRBJ2-1; TRBD2 might be the D (6 bases). Trimming removed 0 bases from V and 3 bases from J, with 10 bases in between. Germline lookup yields CDR1 SGDLS and CDR2 YYNGEE. This CDR3 contains 15 residues. The CDR3 region has the DNA TGTGCCAGCAGCGTAGACGGAGGGCTCTACAATGAGCAGTTCTTC. Protein product: CASSVDGGLYNEQFF.

The chain combines TRBV6-1 with TRBJ1-1; a weak D match, TRBD1 (5 bases). The CDR3 sequence is 14 residues long. The V end lost 1 base, the J end lost 4 bases, and 10 bases lay between the germline ends. In germline, CDR1 is MNHNS, CDR2 SASEGT. CDR3 DNA: TGTGCCAGCAGTGAAGTCCCCGGGGGCACTGAAGCTTTCTTT. Protein product: CASSEVPGGTEAFF.

The chain links TRBV5-1 to TRBJ2-5; TRBD1 matches at 7 bases. This CDR3 has 14 amino acids. Germline CDR1 SGHRS, CDR2 YFSETQ. V was pared by 2 bases and J by 5 bases, with 6 bases of the junction left unmatched. In DNA form, the CDR3 reads TGCGCCAGCAGCTTCCGACAGGGCAGGGAGACCCAGTACTTC. Its protein is CASSFRQGRETQYF.

This clone appeared once. V usage is TRBV28 and J usage is TRBJ2-7; TRBD1 matches 9 bases. The CDR3 is 13 residues long. The J segment lost 6 bases and the V segment lost 10 bases, leaving 10 bases of the junction unmatched. Germline CDR1 reads MDHEN; CDR2 reads SYDVKM. In DNA, the CDR3 is TGTGCCACCCGGGACAGGGTCGTTGGCGAGCAGTACTTC. Translated, it gives CATRDRVVGEQYF. The variable domain in full, with the rest retrieved from reference TRBV28 and TRBJ2-7, is DVKVTQSSRYLVKRTGEKVFLECVQDMDHENMFWYRQDPGLGLRLIYFSYDVKMKEKGDIPEGYSVSREKKERFSLILESASTNQTSMYLCATRDRVVGEQYFGPGTRLTVT.

This clone was counted only a few times. The chain joins TRBV14 to TRBJ1-5; D is ambiguous. There are 14 residues in the CDR3. Germline V gives CDR1 SGHDN, CDR2 FVKESK. Between the trimmed V and J ends, which lost 1 base and 4 bases, there was a span of 8 bases. CDR3 protein: CASSQVSTNQPQHF. The CDR3 nucleotides are TGTGCCAGCAGCCAAGTGTCTACGAATCAGCCCCAGCATTTT.